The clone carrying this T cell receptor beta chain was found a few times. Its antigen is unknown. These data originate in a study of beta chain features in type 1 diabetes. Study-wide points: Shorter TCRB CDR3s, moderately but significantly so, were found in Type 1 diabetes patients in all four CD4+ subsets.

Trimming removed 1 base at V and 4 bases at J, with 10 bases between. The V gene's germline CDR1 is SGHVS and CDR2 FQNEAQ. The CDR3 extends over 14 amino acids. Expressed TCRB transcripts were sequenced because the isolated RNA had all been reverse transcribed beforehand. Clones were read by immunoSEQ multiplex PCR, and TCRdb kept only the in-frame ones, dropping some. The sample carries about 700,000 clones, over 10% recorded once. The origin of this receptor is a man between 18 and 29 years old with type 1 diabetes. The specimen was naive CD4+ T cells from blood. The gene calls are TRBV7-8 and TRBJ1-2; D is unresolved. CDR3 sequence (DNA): TGTGCCAGCAGCTTAGAGGCCACCTCCTATGGCTACACCTTC. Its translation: CASSLEATSYGYTF.